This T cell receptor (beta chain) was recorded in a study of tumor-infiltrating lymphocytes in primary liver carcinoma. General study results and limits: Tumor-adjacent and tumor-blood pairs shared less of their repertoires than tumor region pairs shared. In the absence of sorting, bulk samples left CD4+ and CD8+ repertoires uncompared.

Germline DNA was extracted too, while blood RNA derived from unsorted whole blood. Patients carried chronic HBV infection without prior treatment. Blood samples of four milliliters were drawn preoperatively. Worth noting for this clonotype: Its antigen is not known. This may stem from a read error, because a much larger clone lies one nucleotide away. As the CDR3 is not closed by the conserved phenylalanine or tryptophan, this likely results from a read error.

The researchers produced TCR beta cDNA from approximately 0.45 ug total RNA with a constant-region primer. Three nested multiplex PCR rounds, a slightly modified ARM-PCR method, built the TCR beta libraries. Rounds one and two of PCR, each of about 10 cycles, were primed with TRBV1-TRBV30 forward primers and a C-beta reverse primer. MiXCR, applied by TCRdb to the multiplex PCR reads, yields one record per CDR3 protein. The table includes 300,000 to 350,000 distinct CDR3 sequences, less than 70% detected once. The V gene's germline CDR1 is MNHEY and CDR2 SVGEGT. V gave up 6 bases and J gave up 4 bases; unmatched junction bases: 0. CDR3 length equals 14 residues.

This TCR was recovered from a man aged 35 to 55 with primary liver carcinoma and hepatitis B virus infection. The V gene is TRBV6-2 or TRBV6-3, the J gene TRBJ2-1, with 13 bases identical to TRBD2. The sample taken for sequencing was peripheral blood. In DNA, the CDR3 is TGTGCCAGCAGGACTAGCGGGAGGTACAATGAGCAGTTCCTC. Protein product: CASRTSGRYNEQFL.